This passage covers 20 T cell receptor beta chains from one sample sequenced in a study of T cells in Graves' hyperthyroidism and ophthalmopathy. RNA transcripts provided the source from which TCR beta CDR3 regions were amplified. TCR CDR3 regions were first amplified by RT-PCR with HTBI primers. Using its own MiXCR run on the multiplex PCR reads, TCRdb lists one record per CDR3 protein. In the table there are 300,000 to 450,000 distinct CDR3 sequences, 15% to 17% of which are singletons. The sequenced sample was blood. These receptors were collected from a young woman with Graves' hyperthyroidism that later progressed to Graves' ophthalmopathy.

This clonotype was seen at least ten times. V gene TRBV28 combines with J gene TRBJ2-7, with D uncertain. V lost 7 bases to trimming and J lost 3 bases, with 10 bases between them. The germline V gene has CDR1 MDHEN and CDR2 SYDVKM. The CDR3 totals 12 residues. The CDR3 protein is CASTDHFYEQYF. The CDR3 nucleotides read TGTGCCAGCACCGACCATTTCTACGAGCAGTACTTC.

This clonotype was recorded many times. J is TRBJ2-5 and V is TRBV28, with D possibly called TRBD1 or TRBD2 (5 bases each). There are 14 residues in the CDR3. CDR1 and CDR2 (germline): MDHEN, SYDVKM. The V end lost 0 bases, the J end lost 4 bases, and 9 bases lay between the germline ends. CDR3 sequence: CASSLWAGRETQYF. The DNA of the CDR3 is TGTGCCAGCAGTTTATGGGCAGGGAGAGAGACCCAGTACTTC.

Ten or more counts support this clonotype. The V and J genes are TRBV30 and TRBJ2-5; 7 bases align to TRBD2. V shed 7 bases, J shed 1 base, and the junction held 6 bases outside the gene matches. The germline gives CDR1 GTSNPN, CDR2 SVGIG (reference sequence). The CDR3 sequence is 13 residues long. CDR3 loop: CASTRGVQETQYF. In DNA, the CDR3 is TGTGCCTCTACCCGGGGGGTCCAAGAGACCCAGTACTTC.

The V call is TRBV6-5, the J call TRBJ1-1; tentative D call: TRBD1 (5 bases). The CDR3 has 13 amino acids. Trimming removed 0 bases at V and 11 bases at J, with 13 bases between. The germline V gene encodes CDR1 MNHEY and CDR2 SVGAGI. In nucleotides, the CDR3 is TGTGCCAGCAGTTACTCGTGGGACGGATGGGCTTTCTTT. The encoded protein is CASSYSWDGWAFF.

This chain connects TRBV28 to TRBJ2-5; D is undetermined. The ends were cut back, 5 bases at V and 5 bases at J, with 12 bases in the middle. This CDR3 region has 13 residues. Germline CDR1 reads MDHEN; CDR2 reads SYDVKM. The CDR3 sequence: CASSLIGRETQYF. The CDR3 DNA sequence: TGTGCCAGCAGTCTAATAGGTCGGGAGACCCAGTACTTC.

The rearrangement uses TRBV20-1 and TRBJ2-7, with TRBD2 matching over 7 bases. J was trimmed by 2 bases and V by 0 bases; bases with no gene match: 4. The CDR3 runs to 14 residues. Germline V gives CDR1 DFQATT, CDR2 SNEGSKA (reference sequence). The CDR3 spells CSARDLAGAYEQYF. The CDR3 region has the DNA TGCAGTGCTAGAGATTTGGCGGGGGCCTACGAGCAGTACTTC.

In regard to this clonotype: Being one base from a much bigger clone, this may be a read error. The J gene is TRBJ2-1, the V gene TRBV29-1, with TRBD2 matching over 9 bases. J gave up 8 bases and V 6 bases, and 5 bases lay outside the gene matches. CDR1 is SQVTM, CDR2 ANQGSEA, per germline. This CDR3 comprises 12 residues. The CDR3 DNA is TGCAGCGTGGCCGGGACTAGCCATGAGCAGTTCTTC. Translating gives CSVAGTSHEQFF.

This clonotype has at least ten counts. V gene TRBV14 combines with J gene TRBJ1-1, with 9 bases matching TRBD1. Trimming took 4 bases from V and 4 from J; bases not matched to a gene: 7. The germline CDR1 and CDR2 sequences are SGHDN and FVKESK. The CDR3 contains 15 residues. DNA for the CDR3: TGTGCCAGCAGCCCCTGGACAGGGGCGGGCACTGAAGCTTTCTTT. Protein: CASSPWTGAGTEAFF.

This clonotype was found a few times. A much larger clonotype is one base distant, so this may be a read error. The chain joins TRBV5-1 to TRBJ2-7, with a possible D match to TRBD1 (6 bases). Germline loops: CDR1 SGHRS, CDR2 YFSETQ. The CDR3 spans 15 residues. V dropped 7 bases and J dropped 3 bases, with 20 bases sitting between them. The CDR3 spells CASGPIQGSYYEQYF. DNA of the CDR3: TGCGCCAGCGGCCCTATACAGGGATCGTACTACGAGCAGTACTTC.

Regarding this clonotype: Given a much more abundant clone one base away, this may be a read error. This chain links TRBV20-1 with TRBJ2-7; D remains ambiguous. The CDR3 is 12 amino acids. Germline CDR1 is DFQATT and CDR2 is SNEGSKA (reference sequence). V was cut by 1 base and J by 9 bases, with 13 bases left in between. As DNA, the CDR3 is TGCAGTGCTAGAGCTCCTCCCTCCGTGCAGTACTTC. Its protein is CSARAPPSVQYF.

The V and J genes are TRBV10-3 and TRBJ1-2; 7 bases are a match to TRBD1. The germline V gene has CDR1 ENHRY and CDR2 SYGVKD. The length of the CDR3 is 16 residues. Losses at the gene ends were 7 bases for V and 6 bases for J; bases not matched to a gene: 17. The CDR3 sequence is CAIKVPQEGGPDGYTF. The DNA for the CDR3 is TGTGCCATCAAGGTACCACAGGAAGGGGGCCCAGATGGCTACACCTTC.

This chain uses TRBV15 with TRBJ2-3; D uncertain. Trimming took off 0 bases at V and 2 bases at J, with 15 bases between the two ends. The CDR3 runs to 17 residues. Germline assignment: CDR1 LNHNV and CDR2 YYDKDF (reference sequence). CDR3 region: CATSRDPPLHYTDTQYF. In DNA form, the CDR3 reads TGTGCCACCAGCAGAGATCCGCCGCTCCACTACACAGATACGCAGTATTTT.

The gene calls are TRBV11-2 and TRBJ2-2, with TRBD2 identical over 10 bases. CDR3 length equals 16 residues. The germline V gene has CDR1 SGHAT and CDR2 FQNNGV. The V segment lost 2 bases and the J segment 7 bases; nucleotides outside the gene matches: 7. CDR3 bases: TGTGCCAGCAGCTTACGGATAGCGGGAGGAATCGGGGAGCTGTTTTTT. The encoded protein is CASSLRIAGGIGELFF.

CDR3 nucleotide sequence: TGTGCCCCACATCGGTTATATGGACTAGCGGGGATCTACGAGCAGTACTTC. Protein product: CAPHRLYGLAGIYEQYF. The chain uses TRBV6-7 and TRBJ2-7; 12 nucleotides align to TRBD2. TRBV6-7 is treated as an ORF (open reading frame) with a function not yet certain. The trim removed 11 bases at V and 3 bases at J, leaving 17 bases unmatched. The CDR3 totals 17 residues.

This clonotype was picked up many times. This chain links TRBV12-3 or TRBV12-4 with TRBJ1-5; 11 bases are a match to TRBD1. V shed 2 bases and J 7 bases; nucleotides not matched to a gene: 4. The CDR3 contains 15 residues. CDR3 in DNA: TGTGCCAGCAGTTTAAGGACAGGGGGCTTACAGCCCCAGCATTTT. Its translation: CASSLRTGGLQPQHF.

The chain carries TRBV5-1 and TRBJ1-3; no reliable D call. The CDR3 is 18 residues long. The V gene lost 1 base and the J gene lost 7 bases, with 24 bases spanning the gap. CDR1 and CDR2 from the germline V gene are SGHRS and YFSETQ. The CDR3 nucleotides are TGCGCCAGCAGCTTGTCCCGAACCACGAGGAGGTCATGGAACACCATATATTTT. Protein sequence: CASSLSRTTRRSWNTIYF. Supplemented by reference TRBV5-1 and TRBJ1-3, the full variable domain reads KAGVTQTPRYLIKTRGQQVTLSCSPISGHRSVSWYQQTPGQGLQFLFEYFSETQRNKGNFPGRFSGRQFSNSRSEMNVSTLELGDSALYLCASSLSRTTRRSWNTIYFGEGSWLTVV.

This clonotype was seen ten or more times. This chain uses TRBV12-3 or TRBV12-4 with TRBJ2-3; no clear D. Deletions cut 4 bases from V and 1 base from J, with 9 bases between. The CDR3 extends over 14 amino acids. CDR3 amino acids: CASSSSGGTDTQYF. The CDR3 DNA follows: TGTGCCAGCAGTTCCTCTGGGGGCACAGATACGCAGTATTTT.

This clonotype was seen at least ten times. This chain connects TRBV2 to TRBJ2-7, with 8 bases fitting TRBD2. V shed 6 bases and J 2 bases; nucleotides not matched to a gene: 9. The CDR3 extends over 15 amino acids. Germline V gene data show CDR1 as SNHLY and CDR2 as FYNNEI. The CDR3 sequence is CASRETSAGAYEQYF. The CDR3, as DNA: TGTGCCAGCAGAGAAACCTCAGCGGGAGCCTACGAGCAGTACTTC.

The CDR3 region is CASSADKFYGELFF. The CDR3 bases are TGTGCCAGCAGCGCGGACAAGTTTTACGGGGAGCTGTTTTTT. This chain uses TRBV28 with TRBJ2-2, with D possibly matching TRBD1 (5 bases). Germline-derived CDR1 and CDR2 are MDHEN and SYDVKM. This CDR3 has 14 amino acids. Trimming cost V 6 bases and J 7 bases, with 15 bases left between them.

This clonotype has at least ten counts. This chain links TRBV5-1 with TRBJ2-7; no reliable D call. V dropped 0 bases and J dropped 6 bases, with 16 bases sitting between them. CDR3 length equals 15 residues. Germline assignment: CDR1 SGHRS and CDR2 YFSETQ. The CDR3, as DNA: TGCGCCAGCAGCTTGGAGGGCTTTCTAACCGGCGAGCAGTACTTC. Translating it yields CASSLEGFLTGEQYF.